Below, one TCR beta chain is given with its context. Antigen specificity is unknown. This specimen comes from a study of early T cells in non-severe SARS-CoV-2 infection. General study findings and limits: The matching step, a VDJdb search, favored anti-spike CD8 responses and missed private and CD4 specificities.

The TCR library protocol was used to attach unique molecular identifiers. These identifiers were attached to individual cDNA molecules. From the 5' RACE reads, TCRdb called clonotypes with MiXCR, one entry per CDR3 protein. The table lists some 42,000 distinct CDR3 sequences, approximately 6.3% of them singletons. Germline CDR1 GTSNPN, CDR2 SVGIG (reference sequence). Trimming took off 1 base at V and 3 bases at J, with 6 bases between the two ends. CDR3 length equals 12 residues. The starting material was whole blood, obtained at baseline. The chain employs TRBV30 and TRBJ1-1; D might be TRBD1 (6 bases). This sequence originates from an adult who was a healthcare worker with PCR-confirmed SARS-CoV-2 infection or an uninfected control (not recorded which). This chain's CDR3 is CAWSAGDTEAFF. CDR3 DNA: TGTGCCTGGAGTGCAGGGGACACTGAAGCTTTCTTT.